One and the same sample provided the 10 T cell receptor beta chains below, sequenced in a study of cytotoxic CD8 clonotypes in ibrutinib-treated CLL. Sequenced by immunoSEQ multiplex PCR; TCRdb stores in-frame clones only, minus some. The data show roughly 29,000 clones, roughly 50% seen once. The sample in question was PBMCs, obtained before ibrutinib treatment. The source of these receptors is a human donor with chronic lymphocytic leukemia.

The chain uses TRBV6-5 and TRBJ2-1, with 10 bases aligning to TRBD2. Germline loops: CDR1 MNHEY, CDR2 SVGAGI. The CDR3 runs 15 residues. Losses at the gene ends were 1 base for V and 6 bases for J; bases not matched to a gene: 3. The DNA for the CDR3 is TGTGCCAGCAGTTACTTGAGCGGGAGGGTCAATGAGCAGTTCTTC. The encoded protein is CASSYLSGRVNEQFF.

The J gene is TRBJ2-5, the V gene TRBV19; 10 bases align to TRBD2. V lost 5 bases, J lost 5 bases, and 5 bases stayed unmatched. Germline V CDR1 and CDR2: LNHDA, SQIVND (reference sequence). The CDR3 extends over 14 amino acids. CDR3 residues: CASSQRGGRETQYF. In nucleotides, the CDR3 is TGTGCCAGTAGTCAGCGGGGGGGAAGGGAGACCCAGTACTTC. Full variable domain (missing parts from reference TRBV19 and TRBJ2-5): DGGITQSPKYLFRKEGQNVTLSCEQNLNHDAMYWYRQDPGQGLRLIYYSQIVNDFQKGDIAEGYSVSREKKESFPLTVTSAQKNPTAFYLCASSQRGGRETQYFGPGTRLLVL.

The chain employs TRBV7-9 and TRBJ1-1; D gene uncertain. The CDR3 covers 13 residues. The germline V gene has CDR1 SEHNR and CDR2 FQNEAQ (reference sequence). V was clipped by 1 base and J by 7 bases, with 10 bases between them. CDR3 DNA sequence: TGTGCCAGCAGCTTAGTGGGTCCCTATGAAGCTTTCTTT. Amino acids: CASSLVGPYEAFF.

The chain joins TRBV9 to TRBJ1-1, with D unresolved. Trimming took 1 base from V and 7 from J, leaving 17 bases between them. The CDR3 runs to 15 residues. Per the germline V gene, CDR1 is SGDLS and CDR2 is YYNGEE. CDR3: CASSVRDQAGGEAFF. CDR3 bases: TGTGCCAGCAGCGTACGGGATCAGGCCGGCGGTGAAGCTTTCTTT.

The gene calls are TRBV2 and TRBJ1-2, with TRBD1 as a possible D gene (5 bases). Germline V gene sequence: CDR1 SNHLY, CDR2 FYNNEI. The CDR3 is made up of 13 amino acids. V shed 3 bases and J shed 8 bases, with 13 bases lying between them. CDR3 in amino acids: CASSETAKKGYTF. The CDR3 DNA sequence: TGTGCCAGCAGTGAGACAGCCAAGAAGGGCTACACCTTC.

CDR3 residues: CASSFLRRGNTEAFF. The CDR3 nucleotides read TGTGCCAGCAGCTTTCTGAGGCGGGGGAACACTGAAGCTTTCTTT. This rearrangement joins TRBV7-9 to TRBJ1-1; no clear D. V was clipped by 3 bases and J by 1 base, with 12 bases between them. The CDR3 covers 15 residues. CDR1 is SEHNR and CDR2 is FQNEAQ in the germline V gene (reference sequence).

The chain is built from TRBV5-1 and TRBJ2-5; D is undetermined. The CDR3 spans 12 residues. V was cut by 7 bases and J by 5 bases, with 12 bases left in between. Per the germline V gene, CDR1 is SGHRS and CDR2 is YFSETQ. CDR3 bases: TGCGCCAGCCACGGAGCGAGGGAGACCCAGTACTTC. Protein: CASHGARETQYF.

This clone was detected only once. The gene calls are TRBV29-1 and TRBJ1-1; no definite D call. From germline, CDR1 is SQVTM and CDR2 ANQGSEA. The CDR3 totals 14 residues. V lost 7 bases and J 1 base, leaving 16 bases between the germline ends. The CDR3 reads CSADGPGKNTEAFF. In DNA, the CDR3 is TGCAGCGCCGACGGACCCGGGAAGAACACTGAAGCTTTCTTT.

The rearrangement links TRBV7-9 to TRBJ2-1, with TRBD1 matching over 7 bases. With V trimmed by 5 bases and J by 6 bases, 16 bases remained unmatched. CDR1 and CDR2 from the germline V gene are SEHNR and FQNEAQ (reference sequence). This CDR3 spans 17 amino acids. CDR3 nucleotide sequence: TGTGCCAGCAGCCTACTAACAGGGGCGCAAGGTGCCAATGAGCAGTTCTTC. This encodes CASSLLTGAQGANEQFF.

The genes are TRBV5-6 and TRBJ1-5, with D possibly being TRBD1 (6 bases). In germline, CDR1 is SGHDT, CDR2 YYEEEE. The V end lost 4 bases, the J end lost 7 bases, and 15 bases lay between the germline ends. The CDR3 has 14 residues. DNA for the CDR3: TGTGCCAGCAGCCTATGGGGGGGGGCACAGCCCCAGCATTTT. It codes for CASSLWGGAQPQHF.